Listed here is a single T cell receptor (beta chain). Its antigen remains unidentified. This specimen belongs to a study of T cell repertoires in cytomegalovirus infection. TCRdb independently ran MiXCR on the reads; one entry per CDR3 protein. The sample contains 200,000 or so distinct CDR3 sequences, 30% to 45% of which appear only once. CDR1 is SGHTA and CDR2 is FQGTGA in the germline V gene. There are 15 residues in the CDR3. The J segment lost 5 bases and the V segment lost 4 bases, leaving 5 bases of the junction unmatched. This sequence joins TRBV7-3 and TRBJ2-2, with 9 nucleotides matching TRBD1. This TCR derives from a human donor in good health (CMV status not recorded). Some clones in this sample may be carry-over from other donors' samples. Source: CD8+ T cells from cultured PBMCs, taken from culture after CMV antigen stimulation. The CDR3 DNA reads TGTGCCAGCAGCTCGGGACAGGGTATAACCGGGGAGCTGTTTTTT. Amino acid sequence: CASSSGQGITGELFF. Full variable domain (missing parts from reference TRBV7-3 and TRBJ2-2): GAGVSQTPSNKVTEKGKYVELRCDPISGHTALYWYRQSLGQGPEFLIYFQGTGAADDSGLPNDRFFAVRPEGSVSTLKIQRTERGDSAVYLCASSSGQGITGELFFGEGSRLTVL.